The 10 T cell receptor beta chains below were found in one sample sequenced in a study of blood T cells in healthy people across ages. The authors ran a second PCR of roughly 6 to 11 cycles using a sample-barcoded 5' primer and a J-beta primer mix. TCRdb used MiXCR to reprocess the 5' RACE reads, holding one entry per CDR3 protein. This repertoire shows more than 750,000 distinct CDR3 sequences, 29% found once; its top ten account for roughly 10%. This same sample was also taken into another study, of T cells of mothers and their children.

The sequenced sample consisted of blood. The origin of the receptors is a woman in her 40s in good health.

V usage is TRBV16 and J usage is TRBJ2-7; D gene ambiguous. The CDR3 is made up of 14 amino acids. The germline V gene has CDR1 KGHSY and CDR2 FQNENV. Trimming cost V 0 bases and J 3 bases, with 9 bases left between them. The CDR3 region has the DNA TGTGCCAGCAGCCAATCGGGCCAGAACTACGAGCAGTACTTC. The encoded protein is CASSQSGQNYEQYF.

Turning to this clonotype: One end of the junction is discordant with germline, which a read error may explain. The chain employs TRBV14 and TRBJ2-3; a possible D gene is TRBD1 (5 bases). CDR1 is SGHDN, CDR2 FVKESK, per germline. The CDR3 has 15 amino acids. CDR3 region: CVSSPGHQGPDTQYF. CDR3 DNA: TGTGTCAGCAGCCCAGGCCACCAGGGTCCAGATACGCAGTATTTT.

This clonotype was recorded at least ten times. The chain has TRBV6-6 and TRBJ1-2; D ambiguous. V was clipped by 0 bases and J by 2 bases, with 7 bases between them. The CDR3 spans 14 residues. Germline V gene data show CDR1 as MNHNY and CDR2 as SVGAGI (reference sequence). This CDR3 reads CASSYSTGNYGYTF. The DNA of the CDR3 is TGTGCCAGCAGTTACTCCACCGGAAACTATGGCTACACCTTC.

The chain recombines TRBV7-3 with TRBJ2-5; 7 bases map to TRBD1. CDR1 is SGHTA and CDR2 is FQGTGA in the germline V gene. V lost 5 bases, J lost 4 bases, and 22 bases stayed unmatched. The CDR3 runs to 19 residues. The CDR3 loop is CASSPLWITGVVGSETQYF. The CDR3 DNA follows: TGTGCCAGCAGCCCCCTCTGGATTACAGGGGTAGTCGGGTCAGAGACCCAGTACTTC.

J is TRBJ2-7 and V is TRBV7-6; 9 bases fit TRBD1. The germline CDR1 and CDR2 sequences are SGHVS and FNYEAQ. This CDR3 is built from 14 residues. Germline trimming cut 6 bases from V and 5 bases from J; bases unmatched to any gene: 8. CDR3 sequence (DNA): TGTGCCAGCAGGCCACAGGGGGCTCCCCACGAGCAGTACTTC. Its translation is CASRPQGAPHEQYF.

The chain joins TRBV7-6 to TRBJ2-2; D not resolved. V was cut by 5 bases and J by 3 bases, with 13 bases left in between. This CDR3 is built from 15 residues. Germline lookup yields CDR1 SGHVS and CDR2 FNYEAQ. CDR3 in DNA: TGTGCCAGCAGCCCCTCCCCTAGGGACACCGGGGAGCTGTTTTTT. Translated: CASSPSPRDTGELFF.

The CDR3, as DNA: TGCAGTGCTAGAGTGATGAGGGGGGGGGAGGTAGATACGCAGTATTTT. This encodes CSARVMRGGEVDTQYF. The V call is TRBV20-1, the J call TRBJ2-3; D is perhaps TRBD2 (7 bases). Germline lookup yields CDR1 DFQATT and CDR2 SNEGSKA (reference sequence). The V and J ends lost 1 base and 5 bases respectively, with 19 bases between them. This CDR3 has 16 residues.

This chain links TRBV5-1 with TRBJ2-1, with TRBD2 matching over 10 bases. The CDR3 length is 15 residues. Germline CDR1 SGHRS, CDR2 YFSETQ. With V trimmed by 5 bases and J by 4 bases, 6 bases remained unmatched. CDR3 residues: CASRVGLAVYNEQFF. CDR3 DNA: TGCGCCAGCAGGGTCGGACTAGCGGTTTACAATGAGCAGTTCTTC.

This clonotype occurred a few times. The chain has TRBV20-1 and TRBJ2-3; D gene ambiguous. Between the trimmed V and J ends, which lost 5 bases and 6 bases, there was a span of 9 bases. CDR3 size: 11 residues. Per the germline V gene, CDR1 is DFQATT and CDR2 is SNEGSKA (reference sequence). The CDR3 protein is CSAPSADTQYF. Written as DNA, the CDR3 is TGCAGTGCTCCTTCCGCGGATACGCAGTATTTT.

This clonotype turned up a few times. The chain carries TRBV9 and TRBJ1-2, with TRBD1 matching over 7 bases. This CDR3 contains 16 residues. Trimming cost V 4 bases and J 7 bases; bases outside gene matches: 16. CDR1 is SGDLS and CDR2 is YYNGEE in the germline V gene. CDR3 DNA: TGTGCCAGCAGCCCACTAGCTTCAGACAGGGTAGGTGGCTACACCTTC. It specifies CASSPLASDRVGGYTF.